The 19 T cell receptor beta chains listed next were all sequenced from one sample in a study of beta chain features in type 1 diabetes. Isolated RNA was reverse transcribed in full, so expressed TCRB transcripts were sequenced. Assay used: immunoSEQ multiplex PCR; TCRdb lists only in-frame clones, some missing. The sample has some 150,000 clones, 40% to 60% seen once. The sample consisted of Tregs from blood. The source of these receptors is a man aged 18 to 29 in good health.

A few counts support this clone. J is TRBJ1-2 and V is TRBV6-5; tentative D call: TRBD1 (6 bases). This CDR3 spans 15 amino acids. Germline V gives CDR1 MNHEY, CDR2 SVGAGI. V was shortened by 2 bases and J by 8 bases, with 18 bases between the two germline ends. This CDR3 is CASSYISSPGVGYTF. DNA of the CDR3: TGTGCCAGCAGTTACATATCGTCACCAGGGGTCGGCTACACCTTC.

V gene TRBV5-4 combines with J gene TRBJ1-6; maybe TRBD1 (6 bases). This CDR3 spans 13 amino acids. V lost 7 bases to trimming and J lost 7 bases, with 12 bases between them. CDR1 is SGHNT, CDR2 YYREEE, per germline (reference sequence). CDR3 sequence (DNA): TGTGCCAGCGCCGGGACACAGAATTCACCCCTCCACTTT. Amino acid sequence: CASAGTQNSPLHF.

This clone has just a few counts. This chain uses TRBV5-1 with TRBJ2-1; TRBD2 aligns across 9 bases. The length of the CDR3 is 15 residues. Looked up from germline, CDR1 is SGHRS and CDR2 is YFSETQ. The ends lost 0 bases at V and 6 bases at J; junction bases unmatched: 4. The CDR3: CASSLVVAGVNEQFF. DNA of the CDR3: TGCGCCAGCAGCTTGGTAGTAGCGGGAGTCAATGAGCAGTTCTTC.

The chain combines TRBV5-1 with TRBJ2-2; possible D gene TRBD1, 5 bases. This CDR3 is built from 14 residues. Germline V gene data show CDR1 as SGHRS and CDR2 as YFSETQ. Trimming removed 2 bases at V and 7 bases at J, with 12 bases between. The CDR3 nucleotides read TGCGCCAGCAGCTTAAGGGGATTCGGCGGGGAGCTGTTTTTT. Protein sequence: CASSLRGFGGELFF.

The chain joins TRBV6-5 to TRBJ1-1; no clear D gene. The V end was cut by 2 bases, the J end by 1 base, with 14 bases between. The CDR3 runs to 16 residues. Per germline, CDR1 MNHEY and CDR2 SVGAGI. CDR3 nucleotide sequence: TGTGCCAGCAGTTACGGAGGCAGTATGCCGAACACTGAAGCTTTCTTT. Amino acid sequence: CASSYGGSMPNTEAFF.

Details on this clone: The junction departs from the called germline gene at one end, perhaps through a read error. The chain joins TRBV27 to TRBJ1-5; tentative D call: TRBD1 (6 bases). The germline CDR1 and CDR2 sequences are MNHEY and SMNVEV (reference sequence). This CDR3 spans 15 amino acids. This chain's CDR3 is CTSSIQGNDYQPQHF. DNA for the CDR3: TGTACCAGCAGTATACAGGGCAACGACTACCAGCCCCAGCATTTT.

The rearrangement uses TRBV6-1 and TRBJ1-2; TRBD1 aligns across 7 bases. The J segment lost 3 bases and the V segment lost 6 bases, leaving 7 bases of the junction unmatched. The CDR3 has 14 residues. Germline CDR1 and CDR2: MNHNS and SASEGT. The CDR3 spells CASRGGQLYYGYTF. The CDR3 nucleotides read TGTGCCAGCAGAGGGGGACAGTTGTACTATGGCTACACCTTC.

The chain couples TRBV29-1 to TRBJ2-7, with 9 bases that match TRBD1. CDR3 length equals 12 residues. Germline assignment: CDR1 SQVTM and CDR2 ANQGSEA. Germline trimming cut 4 bases from V and 5 bases from J; bases unmatched to any gene: 3. CDR3 nucleotide sequence: TGCAGCGTTGGGACAGGGGACAACGAGCAGTACTTC. Its translation is CSVGTGDNEQYF.

This clone showed up just a few times. The rearrangement links TRBV5-1 to TRBJ2-3; 7 bases fit TRBD2. Losses at the gene ends were 4 bases for V and 1 base for J; bases not matched to a gene: 6. The germline V gene encodes CDR1 SGHRS and CDR2 YFSETQ. The CDR3 runs 15 residues. CDR3 loop: CASSRLAGGTDTQYF. The CDR3 region has the DNA TGCGCCAGCAGCCGGCTTGCGGGGGGCACAGATACGCAGTATTTT.

The rearrangement uses TRBV6-6 and TRBJ2-1, with D tentatively TRBD2 (5 bases). This CDR3 comprises 14 residues. With 6 bases removed from V and 0 bases from J, the gap between germline ends came to 9 bases. Germline lookup yields CDR1 MNHNY and CDR2 SVGAGI (reference sequence). The DNA of the CDR3 is TGTGCCAGCAGCCGGGAACTCTCCTACAATGAGCAGTTCTTC. Its translation: CASSRELSYNEQFF.

CDR3 DNA: TGTGCCAGCAGTTTAGTGGGGGGTTTCAACGAGCAGTACTTC. It is translated as CASSLVGGFNEQYF. The V gene is TRBV28, the J gene TRBJ2-7, with D possibly matching TRBD2 (6 bases). Trimming cost V 2 bases and J 5 bases, with 13 bases left between them. CDR3 length: 14 amino acids. The germline gives CDR1 MDHEN, CDR2 SYDVKM.

The chain couples TRBV5-1 to TRBJ2-5; D perhaps matches TRBD1 (6 bases). V shed 4 bases and J shed 2 bases, with 15 bases lying between them. Germline CDR1 is SGHRS and CDR2 is YFSETQ. This CDR3 has 15 amino acids. CDR3 in amino acids: CASSQHGQLQETQYF. For the CDR3, the DNA is TGCGCCAGCAGCCAGCATGGACAGCTACAAGAGACCCAGTACTTC.

This chain connects TRBV4-3 to TRBJ1-4; possible D gene TRBD1, 5 bases. The CDR3 has 16 amino acids. Germline-derived CDR1 and CDR2 are LGHNA and YSLEER. V shed 0 bases and J shed 4 bases, with 12 bases lying between them. The CDR3, as DNA: TGCGCCAGCAGCCAAGACGGTGGGGGGATTAATGAAAAACTGTTTTTT. Its protein product is CASSQDGGGINEKLFF.

As for this clone: A junction end diverges from the germline sequence, so it may reflect a read error. The rearrangement joins TRBV7-2 to TRBJ2-7; weak D call: TRBD2 (6 bases). The CDR3 loop spans 16 amino acids. Germline CDR1 SGHTA, CDR2 FQGNSA. The CDR3 spells CASSLVAAAGFDEQNF. CDR3 coding DNA: TGTGCCAGCAGCTTAGTAGCGGCAGCAGGGTTCGACGAGCAGAACTTC.

The gene calls are TRBV5-1 and TRBJ2-1, with 8 bases identical to TRBD1. Germline CDR1 reads SGHRS; CDR2 reads YFSETQ. V dropped 7 bases and J dropped 8; count of bases not matched to a gene: 8. This CDR3 comprises 13 residues. The CDR3 region is CASCRDRFYEQFF. The CDR3 DNA follows: TGCGCCAGCTGCAGGGACAGGTTCTATGAGCAGTTCTTC.

The rearrangement uses TRBV4-3 and TRBJ2-1, with TRBD1 matching over 7 bases. Germline assignment: CDR1 LGHNA and CDR2 YSLEER. The J segment lost 9 bases and the V segment lost 5 bases, leaving 10 bases of the junction unmatched. The CDR3 length is 14 residues. The CDR3 sequence is CASSLRPGGPEQFF. CDR3 nucleotide sequence: TGCGCCAGCAGCTTGCGCCCAGGGGGTCCTGAGCAGTTCTTC.

The chain is built from TRBV7-2 and TRBJ2-4; D may be TRBD2 (6 bases). Trimming removed 1 base at V and 6 bases at J, with 10 bases between. The CDR3 totals 14 residues. Germline V gene lookup returns CDR1 SGHTA and CDR2 FQGNSA. CDR3 bases: TGTGCCAGCAGCTTAGGCGGGACGGCAAACATTCAGTACTTC. It codes for CASSLGGTANIQYF. The variable domain in full, with the rest retrieved from reference TRBV7-2 and TRBJ2-4, is GAGVSQSPSNKVTEKGKDVELRCDPISGHTALYWYRQSLGQGLEFLIYFQGNSAPDKSGLPSDRFSAERTGGSVSTLTIQRTQQEDSAVYLCASSLGGTANIQYFGAGTRLSVL.

The V gene is TRBV30, the J gene TRBJ2-1, with 9 nucleotides matching TRBD1. Germline trimming cut 0 bases from V and 2 bases from J; bases unmatched to any gene: 8. CDR1 is GTSNPN and CDR2 is SVGIG in the germline V gene (reference sequence). The CDR3 is 17 amino acids. The CDR3 loop reads CAWSVTPTGGTYNEQFF. DNA of the CDR3: TGTGCCTGGAGTGTAACTCCCACAGGGGGCACCTACAATGAGCAGTTCTTC.

A remark on this clone: This same CDR3 is encoded by further DNA sequences in the sample. The CDR3 protein is CASRGAGTGNSPLHF. The CDR3, as DNA: TGTGCCAGCAGGGGGGCAGGGACAGGGAATTCACCCCTCCACTTT. This rearrangement joins TRBV6-6 to TRBJ1-6; TRBD1 aligns across 9 bases. The germline gives CDR1 MNHNY, CDR2 SVGAGI (reference sequence). V lost 6 bases to trimming and J lost 7 bases; unmatched junction nucleotides: 7. The CDR3 has 15 amino acids.